The 8 T cell receptor beta chains given below trace back to one sample, sequenced in a study of T cells in Graves' hyperthyroidism and ophthalmopathy. There were TCR beta CDR3 regions amplified from RNA transcripts. The TCR CDR3 was amplified in a first-round RT-PCR using the HTBI primer set. TCRdb re-analysed the multiplex PCR reads in MiXCR, keeping a single row per CDR3 protein. The sample includes hundreds of thousands of distinct CDR3 sequences, about 16% of them seen just once. The specimen was blood. The receptor source for this set is a woman aged 40 to 50 with Graves' ophthalmopathy.

This clonotype was seen many times. The chain carries TRBV28 and TRBJ2-7; no firm D call. Germline-derived CDR1 and CDR2 are MDHEN and SYDVKM. The CDR3 is 14 amino acids. Between the trimmed V and J ends, which lost 5 bases and 0 bases, there was a span of 11 bases. The CDR3 region is CASSVSLASYEQYF. For the CDR3, the DNA is TGTGCCAGCAGTGTAAGTTTGGCCTCCTACGAGCAGTACTTC.

The CDR3 DNA sequence: TGTGCCAGTAGTCCCCGACAGATCGGAGCTTTCTTT. Residues: CASSPRQIGAFF. This sequence joins TRBV19 and TRBJ1-1; the D gene is possibly TRBD1 (5 bases). V was shortened by 5 bases and J by 10 bases, with 14 bases between the two germline ends. The CDR3 sequence is 12 residues long. Germline CDR1 reads LNHDA; CDR2 reads SQIVND (reference sequence).

The chain links TRBV19 to TRBJ1-6, with 7 nucleotides matching TRBD1. J lost 8 bases, V lost 5 bases, and 3 bases had no gene match. CDR3 length: 13 amino acids. Looked up from germline, CDR1 is LNHDA and CDR2 is SQIVND (reference sequence). The CDR3 DNA reads as TGTGCCAGTAGTGGACAGGCGCATTCACCCCTCCACTTT. It specifies CASSGQAHSPLHF.

The chain combines TRBV6-1 with TRBJ2-3, with TRBD1 matching 9 bases. V was clipped by 8 bases and J by 4 bases; unmatched bases: 7. This CDR3 region has 14 residues. CDR1 and CDR2 from the germline V gene are MNHNS and SASEGT. This CDR3 is CASAGTGSADTQYF. DNA for the CDR3: TGTGCCAGCGCCGGGACAGGGTCGGCAGATACGCAGTATTTT.

Turning to this clonotype: With a much larger clone just one base away, this may be a read error. This sequence joins TRBV3-1 and TRBJ2-2; D tentatively reads TRBD1 or TRBD2 (5 bases each). This CDR3 is 15 amino acids long. Per germline, CDR1 LGHDT and CDR2 YNNKEL (reference sequence). This CDR3 reads CASSQDQGAPGELSF. CDR3 bases: TGTGCCAGCAGCCAAGATCAGGGAGCCCCCGGGGAGCTGTCTTTT. The full variable domain, completed using reference TRBV3-1 and TRBJ2-2, is DTAVSQTPKYLVTQMGNDKSIKCEQNLGHDTMYWYKQDSKKFLKIMFSYNNKELIINETVPNRFSPKSPDKAHLNLHINSLELGDSAVYFCASSQDQGAPGELSFGEGSRLTVL.

The rearrangement links TRBV5-1 to TRBJ2-5, with D perhaps TRBD1 or TRBD2 (5 bases each). Germline V CDR1 and CDR2: SGHRS, YFSETQ. Trimming stripped 4 bases from V and 3 bases from J, with 13 bases between. CDR3 size: 14 residues. CDR3 residues: CASSGANGKETQYF. CDR3 nucleotides: TGCGCCAGCAGCGGGGCCAACGGGAAAGAGACCCAGTACTTC.

This chain uses TRBV12-3 or TRBV12-4 with TRBJ1-5; D ambiguous. Between the trimmed V and J ends, which lost 8 bases and 3 bases, there was a span of 17 bases. The CDR3 has 15 residues. The CDR3 here is CASGSLGSPNQPQHF. The CDR3 nucleotides read TGTGCCAGCGGTTCTTTGGGCAGCCCCAATCAGCCCCAGCATTTT.

This clonotype was picked up many times. J is TRBJ2-5 and V is TRBV11-2; possible D gene TRBD2, 5 bases. The V end was cut by 2 bases, the J end by 5 bases, with 9 bases between. The CDR3 is 13 amino acids. Germline V lookup: CDR1 SGHAT, CDR2 FQNNGV. Here the CDR3 reads CASSLTGWETQYF. The CDR3 bases are TGTGCCAGCAGCTTAACGGGGTGGGAGACCCAGTACTTC.